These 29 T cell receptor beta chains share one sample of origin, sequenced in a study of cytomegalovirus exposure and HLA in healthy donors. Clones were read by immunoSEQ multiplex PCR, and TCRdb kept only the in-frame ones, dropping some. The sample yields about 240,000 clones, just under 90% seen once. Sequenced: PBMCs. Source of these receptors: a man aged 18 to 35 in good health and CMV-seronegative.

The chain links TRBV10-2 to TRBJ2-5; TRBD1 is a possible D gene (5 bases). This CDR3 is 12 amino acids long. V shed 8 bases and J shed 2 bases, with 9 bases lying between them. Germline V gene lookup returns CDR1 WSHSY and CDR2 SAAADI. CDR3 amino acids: CASQGLQETQYF. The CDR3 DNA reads TGCGCCAGCCAGGGCCTACAAGAGACCCAGTACTTC.

This CDR3 is CASRQDAYGYTF. DNA for the CDR3: TGTGCCAGCAGACAGGACGCTTATGGCTACACCTTC. This chain connects TRBV19 to TRBJ1-2; possibly TRBD1 for D (6 bases). Looked up from germline, CDR1 is LNHDA and CDR2 is SQIVND (reference sequence). Trimming removed 9 bases at V and 5 bases at J, with 13 bases between. CDR3 length equals 12 residues.

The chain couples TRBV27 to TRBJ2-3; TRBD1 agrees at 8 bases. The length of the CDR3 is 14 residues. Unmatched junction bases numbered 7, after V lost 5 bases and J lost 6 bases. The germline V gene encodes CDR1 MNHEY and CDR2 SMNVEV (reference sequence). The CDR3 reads CASSMGQARDTQYF. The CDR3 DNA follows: TGTGCCAGCAGTATGGGACAGGCCAGGGATACGCAGTATTTT.

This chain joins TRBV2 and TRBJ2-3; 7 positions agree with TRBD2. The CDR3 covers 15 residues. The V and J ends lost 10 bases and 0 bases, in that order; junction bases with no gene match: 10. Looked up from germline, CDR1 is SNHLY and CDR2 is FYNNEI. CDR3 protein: CANLRDYSSTDTQYF. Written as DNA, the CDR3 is TGTGCCAACCTCCGGGACTACTCTAGCACAGATACGCAGTATTTT. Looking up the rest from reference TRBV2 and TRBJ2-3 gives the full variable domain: EPEVTQTPSHQVTQMGQEVILRCVPISNHLYFYWYRQILGQKVEFLVSFYNNEISEKSEIFDDQFSVERPDGSNFTLKIRSTKLEDSAMYFCANLRDYSSTDTQYFGPGTRLTVL.

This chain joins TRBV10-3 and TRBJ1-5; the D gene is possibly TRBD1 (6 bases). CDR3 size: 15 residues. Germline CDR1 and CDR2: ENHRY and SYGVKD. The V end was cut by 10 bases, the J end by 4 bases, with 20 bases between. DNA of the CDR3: TGTGCCACCCAGACAGGACCTTTAACAAATCAGCCCCAGCATTTT. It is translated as CATQTGPLTNQPQHF.

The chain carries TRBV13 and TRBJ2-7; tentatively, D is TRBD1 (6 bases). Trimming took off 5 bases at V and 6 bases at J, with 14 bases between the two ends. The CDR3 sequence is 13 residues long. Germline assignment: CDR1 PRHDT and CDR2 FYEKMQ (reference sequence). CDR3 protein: CASSSQNRAEQYF. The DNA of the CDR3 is TGTGCCAGCAGCAGCCAAAACAGGGCCGAGCAGTACTTC.

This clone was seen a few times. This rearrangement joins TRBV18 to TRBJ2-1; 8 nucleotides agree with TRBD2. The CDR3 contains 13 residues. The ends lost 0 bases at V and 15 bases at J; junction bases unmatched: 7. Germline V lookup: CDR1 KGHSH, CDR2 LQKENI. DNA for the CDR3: TGTGCCAGCTCACCACCTTCACTAGCGGTATCGTTCTTC. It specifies CASSPPSLAVSFF.

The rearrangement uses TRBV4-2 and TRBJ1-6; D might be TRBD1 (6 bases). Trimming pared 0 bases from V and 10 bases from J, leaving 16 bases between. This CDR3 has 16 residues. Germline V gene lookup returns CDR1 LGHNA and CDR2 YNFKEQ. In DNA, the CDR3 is TGTGCCAGCAGCCAAGATTACAGGGACGGTATCTCACCCCTCCACTTT. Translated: CASSQDYRDGISPLHF.

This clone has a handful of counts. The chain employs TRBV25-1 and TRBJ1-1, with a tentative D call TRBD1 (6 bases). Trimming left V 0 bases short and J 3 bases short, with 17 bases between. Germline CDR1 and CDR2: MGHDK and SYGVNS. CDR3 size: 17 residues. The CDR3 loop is CASSEYRGSPEHTEAFF. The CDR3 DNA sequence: TGTGCCAGCAGTGAATATAGGGGGTCGCCGGAGCACACTGAAGCTTTCTTT.

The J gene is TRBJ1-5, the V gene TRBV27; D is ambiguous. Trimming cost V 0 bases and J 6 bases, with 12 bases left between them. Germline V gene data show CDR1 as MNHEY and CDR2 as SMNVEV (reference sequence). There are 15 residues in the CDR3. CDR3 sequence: CASSLSFEGSQPQHF. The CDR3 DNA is TGTGCCAGCAGTTTATCTTTCGAAGGGAGTCAGCCCCAGCATTTT.

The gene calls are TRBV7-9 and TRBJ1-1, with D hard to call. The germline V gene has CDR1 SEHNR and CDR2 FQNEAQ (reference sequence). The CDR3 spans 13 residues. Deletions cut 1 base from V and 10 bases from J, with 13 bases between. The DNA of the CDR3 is TGTGCCAGCAGCTTAGAAGGTGCAGGAGGAGCTTTCTTT. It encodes CASSLEGAGGAFF.

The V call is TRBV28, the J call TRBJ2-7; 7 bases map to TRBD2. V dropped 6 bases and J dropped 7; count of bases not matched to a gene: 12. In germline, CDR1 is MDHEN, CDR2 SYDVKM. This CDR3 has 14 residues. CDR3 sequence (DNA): TGTGCCAGCAGCTCGGGGGGACGCCCCGGGGAGCAGTACTTC. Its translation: CASSSGGRPGEQYF.

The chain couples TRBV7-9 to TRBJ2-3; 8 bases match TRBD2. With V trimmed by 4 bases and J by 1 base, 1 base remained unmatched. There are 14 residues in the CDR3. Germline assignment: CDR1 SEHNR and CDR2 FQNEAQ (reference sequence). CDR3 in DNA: TGTGCCAGCAGCTATAGCGGGGGCACAGATACGCAGTATTTT. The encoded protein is CASSYSGGTDTQYF.

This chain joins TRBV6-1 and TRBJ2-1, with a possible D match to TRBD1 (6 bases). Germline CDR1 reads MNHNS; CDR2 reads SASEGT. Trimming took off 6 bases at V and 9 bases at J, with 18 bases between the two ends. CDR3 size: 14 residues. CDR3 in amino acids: CASRNRDTPGEQFF. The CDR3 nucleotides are TGTGCCAGCAGGAACCGGGACACCCCCGGTGAGCAGTTCTTC.

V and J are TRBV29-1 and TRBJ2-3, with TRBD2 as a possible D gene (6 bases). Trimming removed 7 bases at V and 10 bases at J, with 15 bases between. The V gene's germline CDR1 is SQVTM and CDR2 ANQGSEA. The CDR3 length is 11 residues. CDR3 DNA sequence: TGCAGCGGGGACTCTAGTGGTGCGCAGTATTTT. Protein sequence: CSGDSSGAQYF.

CDR3 in DNA: TGTGCCTCAGAAGGGAGCGGGGGTCAAGAGACCCAGTACTTC. It yields the protein CASEGSGGQETQYF. The chain is built from TRBV10-3 and TRBJ2-5; 8 bases line up with TRBD2. Germline lookup yields CDR1 ENHRY and CDR2 SYGVKD. The CDR3 extends over 14 amino acids. The ends lost 11 bases at V and 2 bases at J; junction bases unmatched: 10.

The CDR3 sequence is CASSFDAGVYVNEQFF. CDR3 coding DNA: TGTGCCAGCAGTTTTGACGCGGGAGTGTATGTCAATGAGCAGTTCTTC. V usage is TRBV27 and J usage is TRBJ2-1, with 7 nucleotides matching TRBD2. Germline V gene sequence: CDR1 MNHEY, CDR2 SMNVEV (reference sequence). The CDR3 length is 16 residues. V shed 3 bases and J 6 bases; nucleotides not matched to a gene: 11.

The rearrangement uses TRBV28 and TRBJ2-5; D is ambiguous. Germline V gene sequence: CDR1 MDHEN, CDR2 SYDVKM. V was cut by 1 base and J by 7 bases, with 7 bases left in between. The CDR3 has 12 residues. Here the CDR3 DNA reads TGTGCCAGCAGTTTATATTCGGGGACCCAGTACTTC. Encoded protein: CASSLYSGTQYF.

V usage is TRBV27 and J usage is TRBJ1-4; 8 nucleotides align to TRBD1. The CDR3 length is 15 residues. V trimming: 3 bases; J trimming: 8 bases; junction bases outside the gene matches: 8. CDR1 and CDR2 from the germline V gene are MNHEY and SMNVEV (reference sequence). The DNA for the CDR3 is TGTGCCAGCAGTTTTTTGGGACAGGCGGGGGAAAAACTGTTTTTT. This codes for CASSFLGQAGEKLFF.

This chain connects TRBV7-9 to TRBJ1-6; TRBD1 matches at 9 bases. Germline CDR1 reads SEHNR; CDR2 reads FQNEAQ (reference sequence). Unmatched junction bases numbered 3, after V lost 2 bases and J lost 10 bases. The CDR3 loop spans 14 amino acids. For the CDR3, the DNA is TGTGCCAGCAGCTTAAACAGGGGGCAATCACCCCTCCACTTT. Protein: CASSLNRGQSPLHF.

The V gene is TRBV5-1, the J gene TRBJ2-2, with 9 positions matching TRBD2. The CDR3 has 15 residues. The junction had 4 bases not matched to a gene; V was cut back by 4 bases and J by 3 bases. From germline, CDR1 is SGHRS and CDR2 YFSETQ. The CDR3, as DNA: TGCGCCAGCAGCCCGGGACTAGCCTACACCGGGGAGCTGTTTTTT. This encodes CASSPGLAYTGELFF. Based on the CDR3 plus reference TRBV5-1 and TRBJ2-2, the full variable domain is KAGVTQTPRYLIKTRGQQVTLSCSPISGHRSVSWYQQTPGQGLQFLFEYFSETQRNKGNFPGRFSGRQFSNSRSEMNVSTLELGDSALYLCASSPGLAYTGELFFGEGSRLTVL.

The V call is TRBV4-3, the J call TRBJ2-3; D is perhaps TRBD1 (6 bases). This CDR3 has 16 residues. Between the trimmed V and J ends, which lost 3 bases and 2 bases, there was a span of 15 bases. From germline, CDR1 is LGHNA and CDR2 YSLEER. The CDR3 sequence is CASSQQTGALTDTQYF. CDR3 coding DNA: TGCGCCAGCAGCCAGCAGACAGGAGCCCTCACAGATACGCAGTATTTT.

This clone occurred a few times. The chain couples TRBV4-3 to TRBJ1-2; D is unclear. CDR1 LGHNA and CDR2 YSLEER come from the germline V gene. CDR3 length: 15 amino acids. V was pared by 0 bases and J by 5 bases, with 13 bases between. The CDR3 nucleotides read TGCGCCAGCAGCCAAGAGGCTCGAGCGAGGTATGGCTACACCTTC. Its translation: CASSQEARARYGYTF.

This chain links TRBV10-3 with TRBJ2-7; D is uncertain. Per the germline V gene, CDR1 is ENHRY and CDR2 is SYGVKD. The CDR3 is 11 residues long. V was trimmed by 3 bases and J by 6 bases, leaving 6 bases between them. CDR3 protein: CAISETREQYF. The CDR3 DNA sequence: TGTGCCATCAGTGAAACGCGCGAGCAGTACTTC.

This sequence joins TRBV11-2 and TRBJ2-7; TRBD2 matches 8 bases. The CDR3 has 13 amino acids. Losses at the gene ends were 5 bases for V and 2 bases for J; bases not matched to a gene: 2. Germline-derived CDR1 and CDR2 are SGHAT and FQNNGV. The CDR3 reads CASSRGGPYEQYF. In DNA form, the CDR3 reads TGTGCCAGCAGCCGGGGGGGCCCCTACGAGCAGTACTTC. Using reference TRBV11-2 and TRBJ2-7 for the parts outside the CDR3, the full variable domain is EAGVAQSPRYKIIEKRQSVAFWCNPISGHATLYWYQQILGQGPKLLIQFQNNGVVDDSQLPKDRFSAERLKGVDSTLKIQPAKLEDSAVYLCASSRGGPYEQYFGPGTRLTVT.

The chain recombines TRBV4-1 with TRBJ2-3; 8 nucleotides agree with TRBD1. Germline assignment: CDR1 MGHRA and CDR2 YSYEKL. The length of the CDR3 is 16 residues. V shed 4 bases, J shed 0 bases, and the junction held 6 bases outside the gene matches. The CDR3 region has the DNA TGCGCCAGCAGCCTAAGGACAGGGCCTAGCACAGATACGCAGTATTTT. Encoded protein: CASSLRTGPSTDTQYF.

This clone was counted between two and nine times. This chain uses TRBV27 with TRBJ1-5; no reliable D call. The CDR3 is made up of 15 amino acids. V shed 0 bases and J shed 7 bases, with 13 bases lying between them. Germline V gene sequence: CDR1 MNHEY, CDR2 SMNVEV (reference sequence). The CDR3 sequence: CASSLSRGVNQPQHF. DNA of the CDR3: TGTGCCAGCAGTTTATCGCGCGGGGTTAACCAGCCCCAGCATTTT.

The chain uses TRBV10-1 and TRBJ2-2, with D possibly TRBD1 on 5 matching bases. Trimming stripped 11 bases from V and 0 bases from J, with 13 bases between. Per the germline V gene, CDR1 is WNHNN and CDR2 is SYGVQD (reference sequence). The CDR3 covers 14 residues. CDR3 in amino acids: CAAQDPANTGELFF. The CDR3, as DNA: TGCGCCGCACAGGACCCAGCGAACACCGGGGAGCTGTTTTTT.

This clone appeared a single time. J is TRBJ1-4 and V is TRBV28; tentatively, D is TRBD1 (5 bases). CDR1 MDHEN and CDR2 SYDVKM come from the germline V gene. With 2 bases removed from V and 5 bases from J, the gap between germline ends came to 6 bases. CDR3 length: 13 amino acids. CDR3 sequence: CASSLGGNEKLFF. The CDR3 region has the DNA TGTGCCAGCAGTTTAGGGGGGAATGAAAAACTGTTTTTT.